This T cell receptor (beta chain) comes out of a study of cytomegalovirus exposure and HLA in healthy donors. Study outcomes and limitations: Later analysis showed TCR association rates varying by HLA locus, highest for DRB1 and lowest for HLA-C. One later analysis reportedly identified an Asian-associated ancestry cluster that showed fewer N-insertions than the roughly 600-donor mean.

Germline CDR1 reads MNHNY; CDR2 reads SVGAGI (reference sequence). Trimming pared 0 bases from V and 6 bases from J, leaving 15 bases between. The CDR3 is made up of 15 amino acids. Amplification used 60 Vbeta primers and 13 Jbeta primers. Sequencing was performed with immunoSEQ multiplex PCR; in TCRdb, only in-frame clones are kept and a portion is missing. Here the sample spans 85,000 to 130,000 clones, around 76% being singletons. Concerning this clone itself: What it recognizes is unknown.

This receptor was identified in a woman aged 45-65 years in good health and CMV-seropositive. The sample was PBMCs. This chain connects TRBV6-6 to TRBJ2-7, with D possibly being TRBD1 (6 bases). The CDR3 reads CASSYSVIQGGEQYF. The CDR3 DNA reads TGTGCCAGCAGTTACTCGGTAATACAGGGCGGCGAGCAGTACTTC.